This T cell receptor beta chain was identified in a study of shared clonotypes between healthy human individuals. TCRdb keeps only in-frame clones here, not all; method: immunoSEQ multiplex PCR. This table holds 2,100,000 or so clones, about 94% found once. The sequenced material came from naive CD4+ T cells sorted from blood. Subset: CD45RA+ positively selected. The sequence was collected from a man aged 18 to 30 in good health.

This CDR3 reads CASSEMRAGNTIYF. For the CDR3, the DNA is TGTGCCAGCAGTGAAATGAGAGCTGGAAACACCATATATTTT. V usage is TRBV6-1 and J usage is TRBJ1-3; unclear D gene. V lost 2 bases and J lost 2, with 7 bases in between. Germline assignment: CDR1 MNHNS and CDR2 SASEGT. The CDR3 contains 14 residues.